This T cell receptor (beta chain) was captured in a study of T cells in Graves' hyperthyroidism and ophthalmopathy. Amplified TCR beta CDR3 regions came from RNA transcripts. HTBI primers were used for first-round RT-PCR of the TCR CDR3. Via MiXCR, TCRdb re-called the multiplex PCR reads, giving one row per CDR3 protein. The sample holds over 250,000 distinct CDR3 sequences, 25% to 30% seen once. This CDR3 is 15 amino acids long. Germline values: CDR1 SEHNR, CDR2 FQNEAQ (reference sequence). The V end lost 5 bases, the J end lost 4 bases, and 14 bases lay between the germline ends. This chain joins TRBV7-9 and TRBJ2-2, with D possibly TRBD2 on 6 matching bases. The sequence derives from a man in his forties with Graves' hyperthyroidism that later progressed to Graves' ophthalmopathy. Sample: blood. In DNA, the CDR3 is TGTGCCAGCAGCGCCGGGAGAGGGAGCACCGGGGAGCTGTTTTTT. Protein: CASSAGRGSTGELFF.